The clone carrying this T cell receptor (beta chain) came up many times. Its specificity is unknown. Template switching supplied a universal primer site; unique molecular identifiers were carried on the cDNA. TCRdb re-called the 5' RACE reads with MiXCR, one entry per CDR3 protein. There are 250,000 to 300,000 distinct CDR3 sequences in the sample; 7.5% to 9.5% occur only once, and roughly 6.8% lies in the top ten. This record comes from a study of identical twins. General study findings and limits: Low generation probability was overrepresented in out-of-frame alpha sequences shared by twins. With beta out-of-frame sequences, excess sharing by twins was weaker.

These data were also reused for a study on yellow fever vaccine responses in identical twins.

The clonotype originates from a woman aged 18-29 years in good health. Sequencing was performed on CD8+ T cells sorted from blood.

The CDR3 DNA reads TGTGCCAGCATTCTGACTAGCGGGGACTCCTACAATGAGCAGTTCTTC. Its protein is CASILTSGDSYNEQFF. The chain is built from TRBV6-1 and TRBJ2-1; the match to TRBD2 covers 11 bases. Germline-derived CDR1 and CDR2 are MNHNS and SASEGT. The CDR3 has 16 residues. After removal of 7 bases from V and 0 bases from J, the junction contained 5 bases not matched to a gene.